This TCR beta chain was identified in a study of OX40 agonist ivuxolimab in advanced cancers. Across the whole study: Intravenous ivuxolimab at 0.01 to 10 mg/kg was given to patients every 2 weeks.

Overall study results and limits: On average, CD8+ T cells showed a greater number of expanded clones than CD4+. Expanded peripheral T cell antigen specificity was not determined.

Points on this clone: Its antigen is unidentified.

TCRdb's copy holds only in-frame clones and misses some; the assay was immunoSEQ multiplex PCR. Of tens of thousands of clones listed, 92% are singletons. The source of this sequence is an adult with an advanced solid tumor such as melanoma, head and neck, liver or kidney cancer. This sample comprised CD4+ or CD8+ T cells sorted from blood, obtained in a trial of the OX40 agonist ivuxolimab.

As DNA, the CDR3 is TGTGCCAGCAAGGAGCAAATAGGCACCGGGGAGCTGTTTTTT. Residues: CASKEQIGTGELFF. This chain uses TRBV6-1 with TRBJ2-2, with D unclear. CDR3 length equals 14 residues. Trimming removed 7 bases at V and 4 bases at J, with 13 bases between. Germline lookup yields CDR1 MNHNS and CDR2 SASEGT.